This entry lists 4 T cell receptor beta chains sequenced from one sample in a study of blood T cell repertoires in COVID-19. Sequenced by immunoSEQ multiplex PCR; TCRdb stores in-frame clones only, minus some. The sample lists tens of thousands of clones; about 80% were seen once. The sequenced material came from peripheral blood. The receptors derive from an older man with acute or convalescent COVID-19.

This clone was detected only once. The V call is TRBV2, the J call TRBJ2-7; 8 nucleotides agree with TRBD1. The CDR3 covers 14 residues. CDR1 SNHLY and CDR2 FYNNEI come from the germline V gene. The ends lost 6 bases at V and 2 bases at J; junction bases unmatched: 6. The CDR3 protein is CASSVDRDTYEQYF. CDR3 in DNA: TGTGCCAGCAGCGTGGACAGGGACACCTACGAGCAGTACTTC.

This clone has just a few counts. V is TRBV7-9 and J is TRBJ2-1, with TRBD2 identical over 8 bases. Trimming cost V 3 bases and J 3 bases; bases outside gene matches: 4. CDR1 is SEHNR and CDR2 is FQNEAQ in the germline V gene (reference sequence). This CDR3 region has 15 residues. The CDR3 DNA follows: TGTGCCAGCAGCTTTACTAGCGGAAACTACAATGAGCAGTTCTTC. Translation gives CASSFTSGNYNEQFF.

The chain recombines TRBV5-6 with TRBJ2-1; 7 bases are shared with TRBD1. With 4 bases clipped from V and 7 bases from J, the junction kept 8 bases outside the gene matches. The CDR3 has 14 amino acids. The germline gives CDR1 SGHDT, CDR2 YYEEEE. CDR3 coding DNA: TGTGCCAGCAGCCCATGGAACAGGGGAAATGAGCAGTTCTTC. Residues: CASSPWNRGNEQFF.

The V and J genes are TRBV5-4 and TRBJ2-2, with 10 positions matching TRBD2. CDR3 size: 18 residues. The trim removed 4 bases at V and 2 bases at J, leaving 11 bases unmatched. Per the germline V gene, CDR1 is SGHNT and CDR2 is YYREEE (reference sequence). Here the CDR3 reads CASSPGYLAGVNTGELFF. DNA for the CDR3: TGTGCCAGCAGCCCGGGGTACCTAGCGGGGGTTAACACCGGGGAGCTGTTTTTT. Full variable domain (missing parts from reference TRBV5-4 and TRBJ2-2): ETGVTQSPTHLIKTRGQQVTLRCSSQSGHNTVSWYQQALGQGPQFIFQYYREEENGRGNFPPRFSGLQFPNYSSELNVNALELDDSALYLCASSPGYLAGVNTGELFFGEGSRLTVL.